This TCR beta chain was sequenced for a study of control samples from healthy donors and cancer patients. Trimming removed 2 bases at V and 3 bases at J, with 9 bases between. Per germline, CDR1 SGHVS and CDR2 FQNEAQ. The CDR3 runs 14 residues. TCRdb's table, derived via immunoSEQ multiplex PCR, lists solely in-frame clones and lacks some. In the table there are fewer than 110,000 clones, approximately 90% of which are singletons. The chain links TRBV7-8 to TRBJ2-3; D is ambiguous. Sequencing input: PBMCs. The receptor was isolated from a man between 60 and 70 years old with lung cancer. The CDR3 is CASSLSAVTDTQYF. The CDR3 region has the DNA TGTGCCAGCAGCTTAAGCGCAGTAACAGATACGCAGTATTTT.